This TCR beta chain was obtained from a study of CD8 T cells in ankylosing spondylitis. Points from the study as a whole: Characteristic, it appeared, of ankylosing spondylitis blood was a TCR beta motif of eight highly homologous variants.

This clonotype was seen at least ten times. The antigen is unknown. Germline V lookup: CDR1 SGHVS, CDR2 FQNEAQ. This CDR3 spans 16 amino acids. V was pared by 4 bases and J by 2 bases, with 7 bases of the junction left unmatched. TCRdb reprocessed the 5' RACE reads via MiXCR and lists one record per CDR3 protein. The sample includes roughly 150,000 distinct CDR3 sequences, 9.8% seen only once; the top ten take over 12%. The rearrangement links TRBV7-8 to TRBJ2-3, with 9 bases fitting TRBD1. The sequence was obtained from a female donor with ankylosing spondylitis or in good health (not recorded which). The material sequenced was blood, either unsorted or a sorted T cell fraction (not recorded which). CDR3 DNA: TGTGCCAGCAGCTCCCTGACAGGGGGAGTCACAGATACGCAGTATTTT. Translating it yields CASSSLTGGVTDTQYF.